This is a list of T cell receptor beta chains from one sample in a study of OX40 agonist ivuxolimab in advanced cancers. This table comes from immunoSEQ multiplex PCR, and its TCRdb copy is limited to in-frame clones, with some not included. The sample holds about 50,000 clones, about 76% seen once. Sequencing used CD4+ or CD8+ T cells sorted from blood, obtained in a trial of the OX40 agonist ivuxolimab. These TCRs come from an adult with an advanced solid tumor such as melanoma, head and neck, liver or kidney cancer. Both conserved end residues are part of each CDR3. Each record gives: clone size, V gene, D gene, J gene, CDR3 DNA, CDR3 protein. D genes are given only for firm matches. Clone size is shown for a subset of rows, as once, few, many or a class of expanded clone.

clone size: -; V gene: TRBV10-3; D gene: TRBD1; J gene: TRBJ2-3; CDR3 DNA: TGTGCCATTTCCCCGGGACAGGAAGAACTAGATACGCAGTATTTT; CDR3 protein: CAISPGQEELDTQYF
clone size: -; V gene: TRBV5-1; D gene: -; J gene: TRBJ2-3; CDR3 DNA: TGCGCCAGCAGCTTGGGGACTATGGGGGCTGATACGCAGTATTTT; CDR3 protein: CASSLGTMGADTQYF
clone size: -; V gene: TRBV20-1; D gene: -; J gene: TRBJ2-1; CDR3 DNA: TGCAGTGTTGACTCGGTCAATGAGCAGTTCTTC; CDR3 protein: CSVDSVNEQFF
clone size: -; V gene: TRBV7-9; D gene: -; J gene: TRBJ2-3; CDR3 DNA: TGTGCCAGCAGCCGGCCTTCGACAGATACGCAGTATTTT; CDR3 protein: CASSRPSTDTQYF
clone size: -; V gene: TRBV5-6; D gene: -; J gene: TRBJ2-3; CDR3 DNA: TGTGCCAGCAGCTTGCATACGGGGGCAACAGATACGCAGTATTTT; CDR3 protein: CASSLHTGATDTQYF
clone size: -; V gene: TRBV6-1; D gene: -; J gene: TRBJ2-1; CDR3 DNA: TGTGCCAGTTTAAGGGGTGTCGGACTCAATGAGCAGTTCTTC; CDR3 protein: CASLRGVGLNEQFF
clone size: -; V gene: TRBV19; D gene: -; J gene: TRBJ2-2; CDR3 DNA: TGTGCCAGTAGTATAGTAGGGACCGGGGAGCTGTTTTTT; CDR3 protein: CASSIVGTGELFF
clone size: -; V gene: TRBV5-4; D gene: -; J gene: TRBJ2-1; CDR3 DNA: TGTGCCAGCAGCTTCGGGGGCGGCAATGAGCAGTTCTTC; CDR3 protein: CASSFGGGNEQFF
clone size: -; V gene: TRBV19; D gene: -; J gene: TRBJ2-3; CDR3 DNA: TGTGCCAGTAGTACTTCTAGCACAGATACGCAGTATTTT; CDR3 protein: CASSTSSTDTQYF
clone size: -; V gene: TRBV6-5; D gene: -; J gene: TRBJ2-5; CDR3 DNA: TGTGCCAGCAGTTACTCGAGGCTCCAAGAGACCCAGTACTTC; CDR3 protein: CASSYSRLQETQYF
clone size: few; V gene: TRBV9; D gene: -; J gene: TRBJ2-7; CDR3 DNA: TGTGCCAGCAGCTCCTACTCCTACGAGCAGTACTTC; CDR3 protein: CASSSYSYEQYF
clone size: -; V gene: TRBV5-1; D gene: TRBD2; J gene: TRBJ2-2; CDR3 DNA: TGCGCCAGCAGCTTGGTTGCTAGCGGGGGTCGGGAGCTGTTTTTT; CDR3 protein: CASSLVASGGRELFF
clone size: -; V gene: TRBV10-3; D gene: -; J gene: TRBJ1-1; CDR3 DNA: TGTGCCATCAGGGACAACGAGAACACTGAAGCTTTCTTT; CDR3 protein: CAIRDNENTEAFF
clone size: -; V gene: TRBV7-9; D gene: -; J gene: TRBJ2-2; CDR3 DNA: TGTGCCAGCAGGCCGGATACAGGGAGTTCGGCCGGGGAGCTGTTTTTT; CDR3 protein: CASRPDTGSSAGELFF
clone size: -; V gene: TRBV6-5; D gene: TRBD1; J gene: TRBJ1-2; CDR3 DNA: TGTGCCAGCAGTTTACGACAGGGAACCTATGGCTACACCTTC; CDR3 protein: CASSLRQGTYGYTF
clone size: once; V gene: TRBV5-1; D gene: -; J gene: TRBJ1-4; CDR3 DNA: TGCGCCAGCAGCTTACGACCTATGTCCGAAAAACTGTTTTTT; CDR3 protein: CASSLRPMSEKLFF
clone size: -; V gene: TRBV30; D gene: TRBD1; J gene: TRBJ2-2; CDR3 DNA: TGTGCCTCAGGGGGTCCCGGGGAGCTGTTTTTT; CDR3 protein: CASGGPGELFF
clone size: -; V gene: TRBV5-1; D gene: -; J gene: TRBJ1-3; CDR3 DNA: TGCGCCAGCAGCTTGGCAGGGGAGAGCTCTGGAAACACCATATATTTT; CDR3 protein: CASSLAGESSGNTIYF
clone size: -; V gene: TRBV2; D gene: -; J gene: TRBJ1-6; CDR3 DNA: TGTGCCAGCAGTGAAAGAGGGCTGGGGGATTCACCCCTCCACTTT; CDR3 protein: CASSERGLGDSPLHF
clone size: -; V gene: TRBV10-3; D gene: TRBD2; J gene: TRBJ2-1; CDR3 DNA: TGTGCCATCAGGAGGAGCGGGGGATACAATGAGCAGTTCTTC; CDR3 protein: CAIRRSGGYNEQFF
clone size: -; V gene: TRBV6-6; D gene: -; J gene: TRBJ1-1; CDR3 DNA: TGTGCCAGCAGTTATACGGGAATCGGTGAAGCTTTCTTT; CDR3 protein: CASSYTGIGEAFF